The entry below gives a single T cell receptor beta chain sequence along with its context. Profiled with immunoSEQ multiplex PCR; TCRdb holds only in-frame clones, not every one. The sample carries around 120,000 clones, 78% recorded once. This specimen comes from a study of blood T cell repertoires in COVID-19. Study-wide background: COVID-19 samples collected from the United States, Italy and Spain covered acute and convalescent phases. PBMCs, B-cell-depleted T cells, or T cells provided the cDNA or gDNA that made up the material.

Germline V CDR1 and CDR2: LNHDA, SQIVND (reference sequence). This CDR3 comprises 14 residues. Trimming removed 5 bases from V and 12 bases from J; junction bases left unmatched: 12. The source of this sequence is a man aged 65 to 85 with acute or convalescent COVID-19. This rearrangement joins TRBV19 to TRBJ2-1; 8 bases are a match to TRBD2. Source material: peripheral blood. CDR3 bases: TGTGCCAGTAGTTCTGGGTCTAGCGCGGGAGGGCAGTTCTTC. It yields the protein CASSSGSSAGGQFF.